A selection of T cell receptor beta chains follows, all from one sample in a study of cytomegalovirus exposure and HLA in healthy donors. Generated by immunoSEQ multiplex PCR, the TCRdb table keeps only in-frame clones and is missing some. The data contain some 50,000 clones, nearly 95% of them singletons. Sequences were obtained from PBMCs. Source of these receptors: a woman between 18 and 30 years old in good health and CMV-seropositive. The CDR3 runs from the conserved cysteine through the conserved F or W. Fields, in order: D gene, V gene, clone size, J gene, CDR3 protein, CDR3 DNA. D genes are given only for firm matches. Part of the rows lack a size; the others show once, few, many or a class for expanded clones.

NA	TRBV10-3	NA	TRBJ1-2	CAISVTTGSGNGYTF	TGTGCCATCAGTGTAACCACAGGGAGCGGCAATGGCTACACCTTC
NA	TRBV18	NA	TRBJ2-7	CASSPTDSYEQYF	TGTGCCAGCTCACCGACAGACTCCTACGAGCAGTACTTC
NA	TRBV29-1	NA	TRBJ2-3	CSVEDRGIAEAFTDTQYF	TGCAGCGTTGAAGATCGTGGGATAGCGGAGGCCTTCACAGATACGCAGTATTTT
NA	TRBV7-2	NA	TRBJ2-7	CASSLGLIYEQYF	TGTGCCAGCAGCTTAGGACTAATCTACGAGCAGTACTTC
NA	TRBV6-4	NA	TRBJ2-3	CASSQEGGTDTQYF	TGTGCCAGCAGTCAAGAGGGAGGCACAGATACGCAGTATTTT
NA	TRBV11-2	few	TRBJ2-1	CASSGQRQNNEQFF	TGTGCCAGCAGCGGACAAAGACAAAACAATGAGCAGTTCTTC
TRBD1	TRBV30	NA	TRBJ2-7	CAWSRDRDSYEQYF	TGTGCCTGGAGCCGGGACAGGGACTCCTACGAGCAGTACTTC
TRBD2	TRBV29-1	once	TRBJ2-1	CSVVGLAGGPPPDNEQFF	TGCAGCGTTGTCGGCCTAGCGGGAGGGCCGCCGCCTGACAATGAGCAGTTCTTC
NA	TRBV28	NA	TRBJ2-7	CASGRDLPVGGLAYEQYF	TGTGCCAGCGGTAGGGACCTTCCCGTGGGAGGTCTAGCCTACGAGCAGTACTTC
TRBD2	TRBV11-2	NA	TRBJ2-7	CASSTYWGGSGRAYEQYF	TGTGCCAGCAGCACCTACTGGGGGGGTAGCGGGAGGGCCTACGAGCAGTACTTC
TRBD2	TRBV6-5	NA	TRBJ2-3	CATSTSGSGTDTQYF	TGTGCCACCTCCACTAGCGGGAGTGGGACAGATACGCAGTATTTT
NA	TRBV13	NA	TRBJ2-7	CASRRQGGRYEQYF	TGTGCCAGCAGGCGACAGGGAGGTCGCTACGAGCAGTACTTC
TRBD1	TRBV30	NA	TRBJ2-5	CAWGTGTETQYF	TGTGCCTGGGGGACAGGGACAGAGACCCAGTACTTC
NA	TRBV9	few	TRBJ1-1	CASSSWGDTEAFF	TGTGCCAGCAGCTCATGGGGGGACACTGAAGCTTTCTTT
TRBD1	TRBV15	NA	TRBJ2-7	CATSRAWTGAGYEQYF	TGTGCCACCAGCAGAGCCTGGACAGGGGCGGGCTACGAGCAGTACTTC
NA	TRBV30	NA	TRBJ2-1	CAWTSLDWLFNEQFF	TGTGCCTGGACCTCCCTGGACTGGCTCTTTAATGAGCAGTTCTTC
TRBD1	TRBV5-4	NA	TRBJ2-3	CASSPRGQGEDTQYF	TGTGCCAGCAGCCCGCGCGGACAGGGGGAAGATACGCAGTATTTT
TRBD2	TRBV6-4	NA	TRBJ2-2	CASSLEASGTTGELFF	TGTGCCAGCAGCCTGGAGGCTAGCGGGACTACCGGGGAGCTGTTTTTT
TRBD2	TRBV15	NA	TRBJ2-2	CATSSSGRSPGELFF	TGTGCCACCAGCAGTAGCGGGAGGTCCCCCGGGGAGCTGTTTTTT
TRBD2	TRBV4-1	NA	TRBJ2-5	CASSQVGTSKETQYF	TGCGCCAGCAGCCAAGTAGGGACTAGCAAGGAGACCCAGTACTTC
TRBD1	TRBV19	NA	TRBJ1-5	CASSPGGSNQPQHF	TGTGCCAGTAGTCCAGGGGGAAGCAATCAGCCCCAGCATTTT
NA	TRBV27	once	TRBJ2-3	CASSSFITDTQYF	TGTGCCAGCAGTTCTTTTATCACAGATACGCAGTATTTT
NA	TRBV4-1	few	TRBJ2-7	CASSQGAVSQFYEQYF	TGCGCCAGCAGCCAAGGAGCGGTTTCTCAGTTCTACGAGCAGTACTTC
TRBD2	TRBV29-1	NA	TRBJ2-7	CSVALAGTRYEQYF	TGCAGCGTTGCCCTAGCGGGAACCAGGTACGAGCAGTACTTC
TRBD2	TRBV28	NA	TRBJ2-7	CASSFLLAESYEQYF	TGTGCCAGCAGTTTTTTACTAGCGGAATCCTACGAGCAGTACTTC
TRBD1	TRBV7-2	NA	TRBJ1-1	CASSPYQDRDTEAFF	TGTGCCAGCAGCCCGTACCAAGACAGGGACACTGAAGCTTTCTTT
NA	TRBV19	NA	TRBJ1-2	CASKGGMNYGYTF	TGTGCCAGTAAGGGAGGGATGAACTATGGCTACACCTTC
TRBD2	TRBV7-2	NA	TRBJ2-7	CASSLGLAGAGPYF	TGTGCCAGCAGCCTTGGACTAGCGGGAGCTGGGCCTTACTTC
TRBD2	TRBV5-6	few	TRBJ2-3	CASSLLLAGITDTQYF	TGTGCCAGCAGCCTCCTACTAGCGGGTATCACAGATACGCAGTATTTT